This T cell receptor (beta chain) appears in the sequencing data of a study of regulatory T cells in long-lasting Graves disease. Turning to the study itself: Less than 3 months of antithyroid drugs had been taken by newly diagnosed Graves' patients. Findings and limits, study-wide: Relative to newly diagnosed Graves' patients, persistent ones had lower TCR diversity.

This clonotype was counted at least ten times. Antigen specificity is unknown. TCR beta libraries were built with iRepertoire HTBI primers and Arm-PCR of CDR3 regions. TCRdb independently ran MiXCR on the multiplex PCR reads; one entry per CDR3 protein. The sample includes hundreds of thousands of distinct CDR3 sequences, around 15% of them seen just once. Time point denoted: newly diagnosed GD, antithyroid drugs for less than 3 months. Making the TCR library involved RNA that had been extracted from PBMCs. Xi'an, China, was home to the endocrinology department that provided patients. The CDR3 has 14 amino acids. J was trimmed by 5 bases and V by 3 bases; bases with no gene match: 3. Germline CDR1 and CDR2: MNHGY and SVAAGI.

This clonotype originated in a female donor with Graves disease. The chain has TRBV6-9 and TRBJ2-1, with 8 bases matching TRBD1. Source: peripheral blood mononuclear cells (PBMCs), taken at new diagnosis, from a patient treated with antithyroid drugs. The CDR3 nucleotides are TGTGCCAGCAGTTACGCGGACAGGGACAATGAGCAGTTCTTC. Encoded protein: CASSYADRDNEQFF.